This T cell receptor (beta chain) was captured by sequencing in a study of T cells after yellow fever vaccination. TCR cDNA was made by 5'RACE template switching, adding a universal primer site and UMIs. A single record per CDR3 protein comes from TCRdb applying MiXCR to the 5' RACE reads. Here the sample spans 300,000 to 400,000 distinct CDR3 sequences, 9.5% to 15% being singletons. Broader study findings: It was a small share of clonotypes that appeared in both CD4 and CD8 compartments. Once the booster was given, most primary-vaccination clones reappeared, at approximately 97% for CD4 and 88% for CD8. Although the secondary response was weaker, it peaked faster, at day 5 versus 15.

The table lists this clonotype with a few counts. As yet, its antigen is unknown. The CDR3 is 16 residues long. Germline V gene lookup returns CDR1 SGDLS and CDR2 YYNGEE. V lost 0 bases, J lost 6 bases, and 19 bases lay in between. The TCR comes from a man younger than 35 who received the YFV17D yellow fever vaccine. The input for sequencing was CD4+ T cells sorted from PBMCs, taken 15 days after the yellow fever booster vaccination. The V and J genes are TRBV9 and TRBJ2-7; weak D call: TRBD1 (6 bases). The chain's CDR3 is CASSVGVGASGGEQYF. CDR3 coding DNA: TGTGCCAGCAGCGTAGGGGTGGGGGCCAGCGGAGGCGAGCAGTACTTC.